These 26 T cell receptor beta chains originate from one sample sequenced in a study of blood T cells in healthy people across ages. Primed by a sample-barcoded 5' primer and a J-beta primer mix, a second PCR proceeded for about 7 to 12 cycles. TCRdb used MiXCR to reprocess the 5' RACE reads, holding one entry per CDR3 protein. Here the sample spans roughly 800,000 distinct CDR3 sequences, over 45% being singletons. The material sequenced was blood. The receptors shown here come from a man in his thirties or forties in good health.

As to this clonotype: Its ends do not fully match the called genes, so a read error is possible. The V and J genes are TRBV7-8 and TRBJ2-1, with D maybe TRBD2 (5 bases). This CDR3 is 16 amino acids long. Per the germline V gene, CDR1 is SGHVS and CDR2 is FQNEAQ. The CDR3 here is CASSPLYWELYNELFF. CDR3 DNA: TGTGCCAGCAGCCCCCTCTATTGGGAGCTATACAATGAGCTGTTCTTC.

The chain is built from TRBV13 and TRBJ2-7; TRBD2 aligns across 9 bases. V lost 5 bases, J lost 2 bases, and 7 bases stayed unmatched. The CDR3 totals 15 residues. CDR1 is PRHDT and CDR2 is FYEKMQ in the germline V gene (reference sequence). CDR3 in amino acids: CASSALAGTTYEQYF. CDR3 sequence (DNA): TGTGCCAGCAGCGCTCTAGCGGGGACGACCTACGAGCAGTACTTC.

DNA of the CDR3: TGCAGTGCCAGTTCCGGGACTAGCGGACTCAATGAGCAGTTCTTC. Translation: CSASSGTSGLNEQFF. V and J are TRBV20-1 and TRBJ2-1, with TRBD2 matching 11 bases. Losses at the gene ends were 6 bases for V and 6 bases for J; bases not matched to a gene: 10. The germline V gene encodes CDR1 DFQATT and CDR2 SNEGSKA (reference sequence). This CDR3 spans 15 amino acids.

This clonotype was counted a single time. This chain connects TRBV12-3 or TRBV12-4 to TRBJ2-7; perhaps TRBD2 as D (6 bases). The length of the CDR3 is 15 residues. Deletions cut 6 bases from V and 1 base from J, with 16 bases between. The CDR3 reads CASSLLGGVSYEQYF. DNA for the CDR3: TGTGCCAGCAGCCTCCTTGGCGGGGTGTCCTACGAGCAGTACTTC.

This clonotype was found a few times. Written as DNA, the CDR3 is TGCAGTGCCCCCCCGAGCGGGAGGGCCTCTGTTGAGCAGTTCTTC. Protein product: CSAPPSGRASVEQFF. The V call is TRBV20-1, the J call TRBJ2-1, with 10 nucleotides matching TRBD2. The CDR3 consists of 15 residues. After removal of 6 bases from V and 9 bases from J, the junction contained 14 bases not matched to a gene. Germline lookup yields CDR1 DFQATT and CDR2 SNEGSKA (reference sequence).

This clonotype appeared a few times. The genes are TRBV7-2 and TRBJ2-1; D might be TRBD2 (5 bases). The germline V and J ends were trimmed by 5 bases and 3 bases, with 14 bases remaining between them. This CDR3 comprises 15 residues. Germline V CDR1 and CDR2: SGHTA, FQGNSA. CDR3 DNA: TGTGCCAGCAGCACGAGGGCCGACTACTACAATGAGCAGTTCTTC. The encoded protein is CASSTRADYYNEQFF.

This sequence joins TRBV6-1 and TRBJ2-5; D is possibly TRBD1 (6 bases). Germline CDR1 MNHNS, CDR2 SASEGT. Trimming removed 6 bases from V and 5 bases from J, with 19 bases in between. The CDR3 is 15 residues long. The CDR3 DNA reads as TGTGCCAGCAGCGAGCAGGGGAGAGGGTGGGAGACCCAGTACTTC. Amino acid sequence: CASSEQGRGWETQYF.

The rearrangement joins TRBV7-2 to TRBJ2-7, with D possibly TRBD2 on 6 matching bases. This CDR3 spans 16 amino acids. Per the germline V gene, CDR1 is SGHTA and CDR2 is FQGNSA. The ends were cut back, 2 bases at V and 1 base at J, with 15 bases in the middle. CDR3 residues: CASSLSGRAGSYEQYF. CDR3 coding DNA: TGTGCCAGCAGCTTATCCGGACGAGCGGGTTCCTACGAGCAGTACTTC.

The chain couples TRBV2 to TRBJ2-7; D remains ambiguous. The CDR3 runs 12 residues. Trimming removed 6 bases at V and 10 bases at J, with 16 bases between. Germline CDR1 and CDR2: SNHLY and FYNNEI. CDR3 bases: TGTGCCAGCAGCGAACTGAAAACGGACCAGTACTTC. It specifies CASSELKTDQYF.

This clonotype has just one count. The chain recombines TRBV27 with TRBJ2-4; D unclear. The J call could be wrong; TRBJ2-7 is a better fit for the DNA end. Germline V gene sequence: CDR1 MNHEY, CDR2 SMNVEV (reference sequence). The CDR3 is 14 residues long. The CDR3 is CASSLTGYFYEQYF. The CDR3 bases are TGTGCCAGCAGTTTGACGGGTTATTTCTACGAGCAGTACTTC.

V gene TRBV7-2 combines with J gene TRBJ2-5; D gene ambiguous. CDR1 is SGHTA, CDR2 FQGNSA, per germline. V lost 5 bases to trimming and J lost 7 bases, with 23 bases between them. The CDR3 extends over 16 amino acids. The CDR3 region is CASSPPATSVAWTQYF. The CDR3, as DNA: TGTGCCAGCAGCCCCCCAGCGACTTCGGTTGCCTGGACCCAGTACTTC.

This clonotype came up a few times. The chain employs TRBV9 and TRBJ2-4, with 13 bases matching TRBD2. The CDR3 loop spans 16 amino acids. Per the germline V gene, CDR1 is SGDLS and CDR2 is YYNGEE. V trimming: 4 bases; J trimming: 4 bases; junction bases outside the gene matches: 5. The CDR3 protein is CASSTGTSGEKNIQYF. CDR3 bases: TGTGCCAGCAGCACAGGGACTAGCGGGGAAAAAAACATTCAGTACTTC.

V usage is TRBV12-3 or TRBV12-4 and J usage is TRBJ2-5; TRBD1 or TRBD2 may be the D gene (5 bases each). This CDR3 has 16 residues. V lost 2 bases to trimming and J lost 3 bases, with 16 bases between them. The CDR3 bases are TGTGCCAGCAGTTTATGGGGGACGAAGGAGAAAGAGACCCAGTACTTC. The encoded protein is CASSLWGTKEKETQYF.

The chain combines TRBV29-1 with TRBJ1-1; D gene ambiguous. With 3 bases removed from V and 4 bases from J, the gap between germline ends came to 12 bases. Germline CDR1 is SQVTM and CDR2 is ANQGSEA. There are 13 residues in the CDR3. CDR3 sequence: CSVDAATPTEAFF. In DNA form, the CDR3 reads TGCAGCGTTGATGCGGCAACCCCCACTGAAGCTTTCTTT.

The J gene is TRBJ2-3, the V gene TRBV20-1; D unresolved. Trimming removed 3 bases from V and 3 bases from J, with 7 bases in between. The CDR3 is 12 residues long. Germline CDR1 reads DFQATT; CDR2 reads SNEGSKA (reference sequence). The CDR3, as DNA: TGCAGTGCTAGCGTAGGGACAGATACGCAGTATTTT. It specifies CSASVGTDTQYF.

On this clonotype: One end of the junction fails to match germline, which may point to a read error. The chain employs TRBV10-3 and TRBJ2-5; D remains ambiguous. Per the germline V gene, CDR1 is ENHRY and CDR2 is SYGVKD. This CDR3 contains 16 residues. In DNA, the CDR3 is TGTACCATCACCCTTGGTGCCAGCGTAAAAATTAATGAGCAGTACTTC. As protein: CTITLGASVKINEQYF.

The V and J genes are TRBV2 and TRBJ1-2; D possibly corresponds to TRBD1 (6 bases). The germline V gene has CDR1 SNHLY and CDR2 FYNNEI. V lost 3 bases, J lost 2 bases, and 25 bases lay in between. The CDR3 has 19 amino acids. CDR3: CASSDPLAQGSVANYGYTF. The CDR3 DNA reads TGTGCCAGCAGTGATCCCCTCGCTCAGGGGAGCGTAGCAAACTATGGCTACACCTTC.

V and J are TRBV29-1 and TRBJ1-5, with 10 bases aligning to TRBD1. Germline CDR1 is SQVTM and CDR2 is ANQGSEA. The J segment lost 2 bases and the V segment lost 3 bases, leaving 4 bases of the junction unmatched. The CDR3 is made up of 15 amino acids. The DNA for the CDR3 is TGCAGCGTTGAGCTTGGGACAGGGGGCAATCAGCCCCAGCATTTT. Protein sequence: CSVELGTGGNQPQHF.

This chain's CDR3 is CASSLFGGEGTYEQYF. The CDR3 DNA reads as TGTGCCAGCAGTTTATTCGGGGGTGAAGGGACCTACGAGCAGTACTTC. The chain links TRBV27 to TRBJ2-7; TRBD2 is a possible D gene (6 bases). This CDR3 has 16 residues. Germline assignment: CDR1 MNHEY and CDR2 SMNVEV (reference sequence). Trimming pared 1 base from V and 2 bases from J, leaving 15 bases between.

This clonotype was detected only a few times. The chain combines TRBV5-1 with TRBJ1-6; TRBD1 is a possible D gene (6 bases). CDR1 and CDR2 from the germline V gene are SGHRS and YFSETQ. This CDR3 is built from 15 residues. Trimming stripped 0 bases from V and 10 bases from J, with 14 bases between. The CDR3 sequence: CASSLEQGGGSPLHF. Written as DNA, the CDR3 is TGCGCCAGCAGCTTGGAACAGGGTGGGGGATCACCCCTCCACTTT.

This clonotype was seen more than once but under ten times. The chain has TRBV27 and TRBJ1-1, with D perhaps matching TRBD1 (6 bases). Looked up from germline, CDR1 is MNHEY and CDR2 is SMNVEV (reference sequence). V was shortened by 3 bases and J by 4 bases, with 9 bases between the two germline ends. The CDR3 runs 13 residues. The CDR3 region is CASSFQGSTEAFF. Written as DNA, the CDR3 is TGTGCCAGCAGTTTTCAGGGGTCCACTGAAGCTTTCTTT.

The chain links TRBV20-1 to TRBJ2-1; no firm D call. The V end was cut by 6 bases, the J end by 6 bases, with 18 bases between. Per the germline V gene, CDR1 is DFQATT and CDR2 is SNEGSKA (reference sequence). The CDR3 loop spans 14 amino acids. The CDR3 reads CSATPFLEGNEQFF. CDR3 in DNA: TGCAGTGCCACCCCCTTCCTAGAAGGCAATGAGCAGTTCTTC.

The chain links TRBV7-2 to TRBJ2-5; D is unclear. V was cut by 3 bases and J by 6 bases, with 8 bases left in between. The CDR3 totals 12 residues. The germline gives CDR1 SGHTA, CDR2 FQGNSA. The CDR3 protein is CASSLGRQTQYF. The CDR3 nucleotides read TGTGCCAGCAGCTTGGGCAGACAGACCCAGTACTTC. The whole variable domain, remainder taken from reference TRBV7-2 and TRBJ2-5, is GAGVSQSPSNKVTEKGKDVELRCDPISGHTALYWYRQSLGQGLEFLIYFQGNSAPDKSGLPSDRFSAERTGGSVSTLTIQRTQQEDSAVYLCASSLGRQTQYFGPGTRLLVL.

This chain links TRBV27 with TRBJ2-7, with 9 positions matching TRBD2. J lost 6 bases, V lost 7 bases, and 7 bases had no gene match. Per the germline V gene, CDR1 is MNHEY and CDR2 is SMNVEV (reference sequence). The CDR3 length is 13 residues. The CDR3 reads CASIRSGSGEQYF. CDR3 in DNA: TGTGCCAGCATCCGTAGCGGGAGTGGCGAGCAGTACTTC.

The CDR3 protein is CSARDIGGRYNEQFF. The DNA of the CDR3 is TGCAGTGCTAGAGATATAGGCGGGAGATACAATGAGCAGTTCTTC. This chain uses TRBV20-1 with TRBJ2-1, with 7 bases aligning to TRBD2. V lost 0 bases to trimming and J lost 4 bases; unmatched junction nucleotides: 6. Per the germline V gene, CDR1 is DFQATT and CDR2 is SNEGSKA (reference sequence). CDR3 length: 15 amino acids.

Written as DNA, the CDR3 is TGTGCCAGCAGCTCGGGACAGGGTAACCTCCACTTT. Translating gives CASSSGQGNLHF. J is TRBJ1-6 and V is TRBV7-3, with 9 bases lining up with TRBD1. Trimming took 4 bases from V and 15 from J; bases not matched to a gene: 4. Germline CDR1 SGHTA, CDR2 FQGTGA. The CDR3 spans 12 residues.